Listed here are 16 T cell receptor beta chains from one sample, sequenced in a study. TCRdb used MiXCR to reprocess the 5' RACE reads, holding one entry per CDR3 protein. The data contain 9,000 or so distinct CDR3 sequences, 30% to 40% of them seen just once; the ten biggest clones take up around 6%. Tregs were sorted as CD4+CD25+CD127-/low cells. What was sequenced was Tregs sorted from blood. Receptors originate from a female donor with breast cancer.

This clonotype is medium-sized within its sample. The chain joins TRBV7-7 to TRBJ2-5; D ambiguous. Germline CDR1 SSHAT, CDR2 FNYEAQ (reference sequence). Trimming removed 3 bases from V and 2 bases from J, with 7 bases in between. This CDR3 is built from 13 residues. The CDR3 DNA reads as TGTGCCAGCAGCTTGGCAGCGCAAGAGACCCAGTACTTC. Translation: CASSLAAQETQYF.

The chain carries TRBV20-1 and TRBJ2-7; tentatively, D is TRBD2 (6 bases). From germline, CDR1 is DFQATT and CDR2 SNEGSKA (reference sequence). Trimming removed 2 bases at V and 3 bases at J, with 8 bases between. The CDR3 has 12 residues. CDR3 in DNA: TGCAGTGCTAGATACGGGGGCTACGAGCAGTACGTC. Translated: CSARYGGYEQYV.

About this clonotype: The CDR3 does not close with the conserved phenylalanine or tryptophan, likely indicating a read error. The DNA is left out, because the CDR3 cannot be placed on it with certainty; the CDR3 is given as TCRdb lists it. The chain recombines TRBV18 with TRBJ1-2; the D call in the table, TRBD1, was not verified against the DNA. Including both end residues, the CDR3 is 13 amino acids long. Germline lookup yields CDR1 KGHSH and CDR2 LQKENI. The CDR3 region is CASSSLQGDGGTL.

This clonotype has more than one count but fewer than ten. This chain uses TRBV28 with TRBJ1-2; maybe TRBD1 (5 bases). Per the germline V gene, CDR1 is MDHEN and CDR2 is SYDVKM. Trimming removed 4 bases from V and 4 bases from J, with 16 bases in between. The CDR3 consists of 15 residues. CDR3 sequence: CASSSEDGQSYGYTF. The CDR3 nucleotides read TGTGCCAGCAGTTCCGAAGACGGACAATCCTATGGCTACACCTTC.

This chain uses TRBV4-3 with TRBJ2-4, with D tentatively TRBD1 (5 bases). CDR1 is LGHNA, CDR2 YSLEER, per germline. With 0 bases removed from V and 4 bases from J, the gap between germline ends came to 7 bases. The CDR3 extends over 14 amino acids. The CDR3 region has the DNA TGCGCCAGCAGCCAAGACAGGGCAAAAAACATTCAGTACTTC. It is translated as CASSQDRAKNIQYF.

This clonotype was seen a few times. The V and J genes are TRBV29-1 and TRBJ2-1, with 7 bases matching TRBD1. The germline CDR1 and CDR2 sequences are SQVTM and ANQGSEA. The junction had 13 bases not matched to a gene; V was cut back by 4 bases and J by 7 bases. CDR3 length: 15 amino acids. For the CDR3, the DNA is TGCAGCGTTGGGCGTGTGACAGGGTCGGGAAATGAGCAGTTCTTC. Its translation is CSVGRVTGSGNEQFF.

The chain links TRBV5-1 to TRBJ1-1, with 8 bases that match TRBD1. This CDR3 spans 16 amino acids. V lost 5 bases and J lost 0; bases outside the gene matches: 9. In germline, CDR1 is SGHRS, CDR2 YFSETQ. The CDR3, as DNA: TGCGCCAGCAGTCCGGGACAGGCAACGATGAACACTGAAGCTTTCTTT. Protein sequence: CASSPGQATMNTEAFF.

In its sample, this clonotype is medium-sized. This chain uses TRBV28 with TRBJ2-5, with D possibly being TRBD1 (5 bases). V lost 6 bases to trimming and J lost 5 bases, with 10 bases between them. The CDR3 runs 12 residues. Germline loops: CDR1 MDHEN, CDR2 SYDVKM. CDR3 residues: CASRQVHETQYF. In DNA form, the CDR3 reads TGTGCCAGCAGACAGGTTCACGAGACCCAGTACTTC.

This chain uses TRBV12-3 or TRBV12-4 with TRBJ2-2; 8 bases map to TRBD1. The CDR3 loop spans 15 amino acids. The J segment lost 5 bases and the V segment lost 8 bases, leaving 10 bases of the junction unmatched. The DNA of the CDR3 is TGTGCCAGCGGTCCCGGGACAGGTGTGACCGGGGAGCTGTTTTTT. Translation gives CASGPGTGVTGELFF.

The V gene is TRBV12-3 or TRBV12-4, the J gene TRBJ2-5, with D tentatively TRBD2 (5 bases). The CDR3 has 14 amino acids. V was clipped by 7 bases and J by 4 bases, with 16 bases between them. This CDR3 reads CASTESGLAETQYF. CDR3 nucleotide sequence: TGTGCCAGCACCGAGAGTGGACTGGCAGAGACCCAGTACTTC.

About this clonotype itself: Germline and junction disagree at one end, which may indicate a read error. This chain connects TRBV29-1 to TRBJ2-3; D assignment may be TRBD1 or TRBD2 (6 bases each). CDR1 SQVTM and CDR2 ANQGSEA come from the germline V gene. The CDR3 runs 14 residues. The CDR3 is CSAEKGGTADSQYF. CDR3 nucleotide sequence: TGCAGCGCCGAGAAGGGGGGAACTGCAGATTCGCAGTATTTT.

The CDR3 bases are TGTGCCAGCAGGGGGTTTAGCGGGAGGGCCGAGCAGTACTTC. It is translated as CASRGFSGRAEQYF. This chain links TRBV27 with TRBJ2-7; 11 bases fit TRBD2. V shed 6 bases, J shed 6 bases, and the junction held 7 bases outside the gene matches. This CDR3 spans 14 amino acids. Germline V lookup: CDR1 MNHEY, CDR2 SMNVEV (reference sequence).

Turning to this clonotype: The conserved closing phenylalanine or tryptophan is absent in this CDR3, likely reflecting a read error. This rearrangement joins TRBV4-3 to TRBJ2-1, with 7 bases identical to TRBD2. The germline CDR1 and CDR2 sequences are LGHNA and YSLEER. The CDR3 is made up of 14 amino acids. V was clipped by 6 bases and J by 5 bases; unmatched bases: 7. The CDR3 spells CASSYRLADNEQFS. The CDR3 DNA reads TGCGCCAGCAGTTACAGACTAGCCGACAATGAGCAGTTCTCC.

This clonotype was found a few times. The rearrangement links TRBV5-1 to TRBJ1-1, with D possibly matching TRBD1 (5 bases). The CDR3 length is 16 residues. Germline CDR1 and CDR2: SGHRS and YFSETQ. V was cut by 0 bases and J by 4 bases, with 16 bases left in between. CDR3 nucleotide sequence: TGCGCCAGCAGCTTGGCGGGGGGAGTGGTGAGCACTGAAGCTTTCTTT. Residues: CASSLAGGVVSTEAFF.

This clonotype has a handful of counts. The chain recombines TRBV4-1 with TRBJ2-2; no clear D gene. The V end was cut by 4 bases, the J end by 7 bases, with 4 bases between. The CDR3 has 11 amino acids. The germline V gene encodes CDR1 MGHRA and CDR2 YSYEKL. CDR3 loop: CASSLDGELFF. Here the CDR3 DNA reads TGCGCCAGCAGCCTAGACGGGGAGCTGTTTTTT.

As to this clonotype: Relative to the germline gene, one junction end is altered; a read error may explain this. J is TRBJ2-1 and V is TRBV10-2, with TRBD1 matching over 11 bases. Germline loops: CDR1 WSHSY, CDR2 SAAADI. The CDR3 has 13 amino acids. The CDR3 region has the DNA TGCGCCAGCGTGGGACAGGGGGAAAATGAGCAGCTCTTC. Translated, it gives CASVGQGENEQLF.